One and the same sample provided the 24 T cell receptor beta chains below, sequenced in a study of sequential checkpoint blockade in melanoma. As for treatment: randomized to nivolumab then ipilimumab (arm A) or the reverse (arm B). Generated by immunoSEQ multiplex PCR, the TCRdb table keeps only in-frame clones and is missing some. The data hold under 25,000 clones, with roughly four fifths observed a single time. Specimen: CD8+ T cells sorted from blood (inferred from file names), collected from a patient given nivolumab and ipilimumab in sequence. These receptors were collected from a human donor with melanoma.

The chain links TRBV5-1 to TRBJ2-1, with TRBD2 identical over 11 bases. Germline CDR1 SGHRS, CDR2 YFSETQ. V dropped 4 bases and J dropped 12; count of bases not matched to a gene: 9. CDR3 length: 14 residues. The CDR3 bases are TGCGCCAGCAGCAGTACCGGGACTAGCGGAGCGCAGTTCTTC. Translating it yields CASSSTGTSGAQFF.

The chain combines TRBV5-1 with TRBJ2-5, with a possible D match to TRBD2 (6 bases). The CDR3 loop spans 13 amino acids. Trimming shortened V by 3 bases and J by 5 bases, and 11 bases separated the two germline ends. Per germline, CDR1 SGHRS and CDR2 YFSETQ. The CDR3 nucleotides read TGCGCCAGCAGCTACGGCGCGGGGGAGACCCAGTACTTC. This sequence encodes CASSYGAGETQYF.

CDR3 region: CASSLTGSYSGANVLTF. Here the CDR3 DNA reads TGTGCCAGCAGTTTAACAGGTTCTTACTCTGGGGCCAACGTCCTGACTTTC. This rearrangement joins TRBV27 to TRBJ2-6; tentative D call: TRBD1 (5 bases). The CDR3 is 17 amino acids. Germline CDR1 reads MNHEY; CDR2 reads SMNVEV (reference sequence). Trimming removed 2 bases from V and 0 bases from J, with 11 bases in between.

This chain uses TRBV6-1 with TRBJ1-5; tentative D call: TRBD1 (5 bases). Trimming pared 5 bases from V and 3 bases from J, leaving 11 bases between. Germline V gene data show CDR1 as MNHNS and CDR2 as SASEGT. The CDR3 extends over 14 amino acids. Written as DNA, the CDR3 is TGTGCCAGCAGTCTCCCAGGGAACAATCAGCCCCAGCATTTT. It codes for CASSLPGNNQPQHF.

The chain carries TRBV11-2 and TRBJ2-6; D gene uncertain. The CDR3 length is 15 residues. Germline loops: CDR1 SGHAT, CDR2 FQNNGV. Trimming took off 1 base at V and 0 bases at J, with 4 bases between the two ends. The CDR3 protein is CASSLVYSGANVLTF. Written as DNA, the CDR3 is TGTGCCAGCAGCTTAGTTTACTCTGGGGCCAACGTCCTGACTTTC.

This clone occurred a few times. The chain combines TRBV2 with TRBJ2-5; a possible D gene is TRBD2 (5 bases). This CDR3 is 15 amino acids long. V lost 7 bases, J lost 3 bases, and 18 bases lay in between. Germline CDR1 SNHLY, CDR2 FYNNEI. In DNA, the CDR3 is TGTGCCAGCACCCAGGAGGCTAGCTGGAAAGAGACCCAGTACTTC. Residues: CASTQEASWKETQYF.

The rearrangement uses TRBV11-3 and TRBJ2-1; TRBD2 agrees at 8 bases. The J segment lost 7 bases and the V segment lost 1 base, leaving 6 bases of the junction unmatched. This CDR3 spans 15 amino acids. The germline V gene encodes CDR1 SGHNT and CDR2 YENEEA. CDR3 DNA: TGTGCCAGCAGCTTAGCGGGAGGGCCGGGGAATGAGCAGTTCTTC. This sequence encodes CASSLAGGPGNEQFF. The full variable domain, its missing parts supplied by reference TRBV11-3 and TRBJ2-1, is EAGVVQSPRYKIIEKKQPVAFWCNPISGHNTLYWYLQNLGQGPELLIRYENEEAVDDSQLPKDRFSAERLKGVDSTLKIQPAELGDSAVYLCASSLAGGPGNEQFFGPGTRLTVL.

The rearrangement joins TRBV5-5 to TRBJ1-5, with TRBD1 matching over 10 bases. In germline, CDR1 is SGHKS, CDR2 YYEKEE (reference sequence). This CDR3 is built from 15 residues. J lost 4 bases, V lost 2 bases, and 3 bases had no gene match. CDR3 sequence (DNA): TGTGCCAGCAGCTTTGGACAGGGGGAAAATCAGCCCCAGCATTTT. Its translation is CASSFGQGENQPQHF.

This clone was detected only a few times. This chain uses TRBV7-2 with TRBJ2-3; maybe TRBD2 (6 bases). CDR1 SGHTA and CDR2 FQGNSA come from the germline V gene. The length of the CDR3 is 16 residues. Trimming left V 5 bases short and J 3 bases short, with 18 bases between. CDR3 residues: CASSLKGRERTDTQYF. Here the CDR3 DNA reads TGTGCCAGCAGCCTAAAGGGGCGGGAAAGGACAGATACGCAGTATTTT.

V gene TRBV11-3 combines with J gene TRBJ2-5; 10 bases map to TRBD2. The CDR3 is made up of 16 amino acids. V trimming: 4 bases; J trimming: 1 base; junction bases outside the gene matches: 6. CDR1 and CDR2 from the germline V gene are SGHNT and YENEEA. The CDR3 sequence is CASSSSGRAVQETQYF. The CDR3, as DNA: TGTGCCAGCAGCTCGAGCGGGAGGGCCGTCCAAGAGACCCAGTACTTC.

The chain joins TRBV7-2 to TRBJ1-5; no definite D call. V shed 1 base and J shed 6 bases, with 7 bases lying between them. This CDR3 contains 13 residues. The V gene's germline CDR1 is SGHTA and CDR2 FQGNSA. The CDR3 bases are TGTGCCAGCAGCTTAGGAGCGGGTCAGCCCCAGCATTTT. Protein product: CASSLGAGQPQHF.

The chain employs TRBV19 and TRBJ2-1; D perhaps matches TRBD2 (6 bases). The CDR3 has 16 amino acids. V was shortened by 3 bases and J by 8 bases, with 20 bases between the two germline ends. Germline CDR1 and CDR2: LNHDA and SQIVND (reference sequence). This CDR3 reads CASSIPTTNRRDEQFF. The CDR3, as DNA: TGTGCCAGTAGTATCCCCACGACAAATAGGAGGGATGAGCAGTTCTTC.

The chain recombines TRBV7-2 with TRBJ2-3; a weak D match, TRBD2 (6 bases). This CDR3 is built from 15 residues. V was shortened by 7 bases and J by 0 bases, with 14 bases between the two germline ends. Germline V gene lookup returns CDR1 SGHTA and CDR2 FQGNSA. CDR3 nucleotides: TGTGCCAGCACCCCGCCCGCGGGGAGCACAGATACGCAGTATTTT. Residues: CASTPPAGSTDTQYF.

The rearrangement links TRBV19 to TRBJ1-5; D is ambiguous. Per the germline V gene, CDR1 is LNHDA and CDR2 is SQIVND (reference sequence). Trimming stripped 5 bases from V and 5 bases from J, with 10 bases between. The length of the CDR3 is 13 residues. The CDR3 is CASSPQADQPQHF. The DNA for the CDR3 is TGTGCCAGTAGTCCCCAGGCCGATCAGCCCCAGCATTTT.

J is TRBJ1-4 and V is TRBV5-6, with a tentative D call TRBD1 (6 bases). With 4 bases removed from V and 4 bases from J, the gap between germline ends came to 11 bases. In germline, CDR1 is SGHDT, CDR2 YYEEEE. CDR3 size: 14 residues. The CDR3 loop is CASSLQGINEKLFF. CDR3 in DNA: TGTGCCAGCAGCCTTCAGGGGATTAATGAAAAACTGTTTTTT.

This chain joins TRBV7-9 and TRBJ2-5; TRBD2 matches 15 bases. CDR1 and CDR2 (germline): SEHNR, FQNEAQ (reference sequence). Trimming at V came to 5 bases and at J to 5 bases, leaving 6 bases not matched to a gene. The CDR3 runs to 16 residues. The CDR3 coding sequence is TGTGCCAGCAGCAAGGGACTAGCGGGGGGAGGGGAGACCCAGTACTTC. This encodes CASSKGLAGGGETQYF.

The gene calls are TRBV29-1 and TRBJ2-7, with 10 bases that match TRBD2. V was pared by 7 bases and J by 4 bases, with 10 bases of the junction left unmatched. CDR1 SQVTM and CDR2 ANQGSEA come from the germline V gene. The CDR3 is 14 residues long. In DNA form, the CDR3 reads TGCAGCGCCGTTCTAGCGGGAGTAAGGTACGAGCAGTACTTC. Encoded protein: CSAVLAGVRYEQYF.

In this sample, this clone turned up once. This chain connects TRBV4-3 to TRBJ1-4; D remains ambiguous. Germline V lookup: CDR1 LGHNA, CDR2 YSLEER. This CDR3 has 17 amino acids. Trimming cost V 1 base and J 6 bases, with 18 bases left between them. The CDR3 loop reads CASSQALFSTRDEKLFF. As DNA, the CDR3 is TGCGCCAGCAGCCAAGCCCTTTTTTCCACTCGGGATGAAAAACTGTTTTTT.

The CDR3 loop reads CASSLTGNTGELFF. DNA for the CDR3: TGTGCCAGCAGTTTAACAGGGAACACCGGGGAGCTGTTTTTT. This rearrangement joins TRBV6-5 to TRBJ2-2, with a possible D match to TRBD1 (5 bases). V lost 4 bases and J 1 base, leaving 7 bases between the germline ends. The CDR3 is made up of 14 amino acids. Germline V CDR1 and CDR2: MNHEY, SVGAGI.

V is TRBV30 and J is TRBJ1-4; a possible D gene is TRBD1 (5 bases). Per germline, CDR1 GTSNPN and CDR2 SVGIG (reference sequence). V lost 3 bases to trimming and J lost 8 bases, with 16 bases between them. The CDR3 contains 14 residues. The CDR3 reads CAWRSGGVGEKLFF. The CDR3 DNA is TGTGCCTGGAGAAGCGGGGGGGTTGGCGAAAAACTGTTTTTT.

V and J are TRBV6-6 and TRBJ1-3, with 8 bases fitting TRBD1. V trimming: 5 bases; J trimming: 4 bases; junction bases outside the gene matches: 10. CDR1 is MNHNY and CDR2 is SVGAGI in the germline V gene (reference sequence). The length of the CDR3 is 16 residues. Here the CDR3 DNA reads TGTGCCAGCAGTCCGACAGGGGTGCTAGGCGGAAACACCATATATTTT. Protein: CASSPTGVLGGNTIYF.

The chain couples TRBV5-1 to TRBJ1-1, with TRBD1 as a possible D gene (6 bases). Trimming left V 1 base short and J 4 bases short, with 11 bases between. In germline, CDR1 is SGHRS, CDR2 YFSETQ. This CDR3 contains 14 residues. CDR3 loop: CASSLPGAGTEAFF. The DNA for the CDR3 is TGCGCCAGCAGCTTGCCAGGGGCCGGCACTGAAGCTTTCTTT.

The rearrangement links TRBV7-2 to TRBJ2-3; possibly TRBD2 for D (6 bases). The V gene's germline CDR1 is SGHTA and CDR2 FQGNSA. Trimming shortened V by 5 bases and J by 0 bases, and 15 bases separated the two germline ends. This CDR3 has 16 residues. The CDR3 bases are TGTGCCAGCAGCACAAGCGGGCGTTCTAGCACAGATACGCAGTATTTT. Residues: CASSTSGRSSTDTQYF.

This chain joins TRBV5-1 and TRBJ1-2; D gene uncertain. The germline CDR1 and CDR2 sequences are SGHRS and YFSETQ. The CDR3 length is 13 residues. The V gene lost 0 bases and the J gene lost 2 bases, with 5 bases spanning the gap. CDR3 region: CASSLDSNYGYTF. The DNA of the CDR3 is TGCGCCAGCAGCTTGGACAGCAACTATGGCTACACCTTC.